Below, 21 T cell receptor beta chains from the same sample are listed, as sequenced in a study of identifying expanded T cells in peripheral blood. Method: immunoSEQ multiplex PCR; TCRdb's copy keeps in-frame clones and lacks some. There are 90,000 or so clones in the sample; about 90% occur only once, and 5.6% lies in the top ten. The specimen was blood. The receptors shown here come from a person aged 18 to 69 in good health.

The gene calls are TRBV7-2 and TRBJ1-6; weak D call: TRBD1 (5 bases). The germline CDR1 and CDR2 sequences are SGHTA and FQGNSA. There are 15 residues in the CDR3. Trimming took off 4 bases at V and 7 bases at J, with 14 bases between the two ends. This CDR3 reads CASSSARGENSPLHF. The CDR3 nucleotides are TGTGCCAGCAGCTCCGCGCGAGGGGAGAATTCACCCCTCCACTTT.

The CDR3 bases are TGCGCCAGCAGCTTGGACAGGGAGACCCAGTACTTC. Its translation is CASSLDRETQYF. This chain links TRBV5-1 with TRBJ2-5; D perhaps matches TRBD1 (5 bases). The CDR3 loop spans 12 amino acids. The germline gives CDR1 SGHRS, CDR2 YFSETQ. V was pared by 0 bases and J by 5 bases, with 5 bases between.

This clone was seen only once. The genes are TRBV19 and TRBJ2-2; D uncertain. Per the germline V gene, CDR1 is LNHDA and CDR2 is SQIVND (reference sequence). The CDR3 has 13 amino acids. V lost 5 bases to trimming and J lost 3 bases, with 7 bases between them. The CDR3 sequence: CASSPSYTGELFF. CDR3 nucleotides: TGTGCCAGTAGTCCGTCTTACACCGGGGAGCTGTTTTTT.

The rearrangement joins TRBV11-3 to TRBJ1-2, with a tentative D call TRBD1 (5 bases). Germline V lookup: CDR1 SGHNT, CDR2 YENEEA. Trimming took off 4 bases at V and 4 bases at J, with 10 bases between the two ends. This CDR3 comprises 13 residues. Here the CDR3 reads CASSSTGSYGYTF. As DNA, the CDR3 is TGTGCCAGCAGCTCCACAGGATCCTATGGCTACACCTTC.

This clone was seen a single time. This sequence joins TRBV11-3 and TRBJ1-2, with D perhaps matching TRBD1 (6 bases). There are 18 residues in the CDR3. Germline CDR1 SGHNT, CDR2 YENEEA. V lost 0 bases, J lost 7 bases, and 24 bases lay in between. CDR3 nucleotide sequence: TGTGCCAGCAGCTTAGAAGGAATGGGACACCCTTGGGCAGGTGGCTACACCTTC. Translation: CASSLEGMGHPWAGGYTF.

This chain uses TRBV5-1 with TRBJ2-3; D gene unclear. Per germline, CDR1 SGHRS and CDR2 YFSETQ. The CDR3 is made up of 15 amino acids. V was cut by 1 base and J by 0 bases, with 9 bases left in between. CDR3 amino acids: CASSLFPASTDTQYF. The CDR3 region has the DNA TGCGCCAGCAGCTTGTTTCCTGCTAGCACAGATACGCAGTATTTT.

This rearrangement joins TRBV30 to TRBJ1-2; 7 bases align to TRBD1. The CDR3 covers 13 residues. J lost 7 bases, V lost 2 bases, and 7 bases had no gene match. Germline loops: CDR1 GTSNPN, CDR2 SVGIG (reference sequence). CDR3 region: CAWSKSTGTGYTF. In nucleotides, the CDR3 is TGTGCCTGGAGTAAATCGACAGGGACTGGCTACACCTTC.

The chain joins TRBV27 to TRBJ1-1; no firm D call. The V and J ends lost 4 bases and 11 bases respectively, with 23 bases between them. In germline, CDR1 is MNHEY, CDR2 SMNVEV (reference sequence). The CDR3 totals 15 residues. CDR3 residues: CASSSVRGTYTSAFF. The CDR3 DNA sequence: TGTGCCAGCAGTTCAGTCCGGGGAACTTATACTTCCGCTTTCTTT.

The rearrangement links TRBV18 to TRBJ2-7; TRBD1 is a possible D gene (6 bases). Germline lookup yields CDR1 KGHSH and CDR2 LQKENI. The V and J ends lost 6 bases and 4 bases respectively, with 13 bases between them. This CDR3 has 13 amino acids. The CDR3 nucleotides are TGTGCCAGCTCGCTGACAGGTCCGTACGAGCAGTACTTC. Translation: CASSLTGPYEQYF.

This clone was seen a handful of times. V is TRBV7-6 and J is TRBJ2-3; 10 bases match TRBD1. CDR1 is SGHVS and CDR2 is FNYEAQ in the germline V gene. The junction had 16 bases not matched to a gene; V was cut back by 2 bases and J by 2 bases. The CDR3 covers 20 residues. The CDR3 is CASSLYPGQGFASSTDTQYF. In nucleotides, the CDR3 is TGTGCCAGCAGCTTATATCCGGGACAGGGGTTCGCTTCGTCCACAGATACGCAGTATTTT.

The chain recombines TRBV13 with TRBJ1-2; TRBD1 aligns across 7 bases. The CDR3 has 18 residues. The ends lost 5 bases at V and 1 base at J; junction bases unmatched: 16. Germline assignment: CDR1 PRHDT and CDR2 FYEKMQ (reference sequence). CDR3 region: CASSQTQGSGTGNYGYTF. CDR3 bases: TGTGCCAGCAGCCAGACACAGGGGTCGGGGACGGGTAACTATGGCTACACCTTC.

The gene calls are TRBV6-5 and TRBJ2-7; tentatively, D is TRBD1 (5 bases). The CDR3 runs to 14 residues. Per germline, CDR1 MNHEY and CDR2 SVGAGI. Trimming removed 5 bases at V and 2 bases at J, with 13 bases between. The CDR3 nucleotides are TGTGCCAGCAGTACGGATACAGGCCCCTACGAGCAGTACTTC. Residues: CASSTDTGPYEQYF.

This chain uses TRBV19 with TRBJ2-1; D uncertain. This CDR3 has 14 amino acids. Germline lookup yields CDR1 LNHDA and CDR2 SQIVND (reference sequence). Trimming took 0 bases from V and 4 from J, leaving 7 bases between them. CDR3 loop: CASSIDSWYNEQFF. The CDR3 bases are TGTGCCAGTAGTATAGATAGCTGGTACAATGAGCAGTTCTTC. Together with reference TRBV19 and TRBJ2-1, the CDR3 gives the full variable domain: DGGITQSPKYLFRKEGQNVTLSCEQNLNHDAMYWYRQDPGQGLRLIYYSQIVNDFQKGDIAEGYSVSREKKESFPLTVTSAQKNPTAFYLCASSIDSWYNEQFFGPGTRLTVL.

Details on this clone: The DNA is left out, because the CDR3 cannot be placed on it with certainty; the CDR3 is given as TCRdb lists it. V usage is TRBV11-3 and J usage is TRBJ1-1. The CDR3 totals 14 residues, both ends included. Germline lookup yields CDR1 SGHNT and CDR2 YENEEA. The CDR3 spells CASTSGAMNTEAFF.

V is TRBV5-6 and J is TRBJ2-1; D ambiguous. V lost 3 bases and J 4 bases, leaving 5 bases between the germline ends. This CDR3 comprises 12 residues. Germline CDR1 SGHDT, CDR2 YYEEEE. The CDR3 here is CASSSRYNEQFF. The CDR3 DNA reads TGTGCCAGCAGCTCGCGGTACAATGAGCAGTTCTTC.

This clone was seen only once. This chain uses TRBV5-6 with TRBJ1-2, with TRBD1 matching 10 bases. CDR3 size: 15 residues. Germline V gene lookup returns CDR1 SGHDT and CDR2 YYEEEE. CDR3 in DNA: TGTGCTACCGCCTGGGACAGGGGTAATAACTATGGCTACACCTTC. Translating gives CATAWDRGNNYGYTF.

The CDR3 nucleotides are TGCGCCAGCACGGCCCAGGGTCCAGATACGCAGTATTTT. As protein: CASTAQGPDTQYF. The rearrangement joins TRBV5-1 to TRBJ2-3, with D possibly TRBD1 on 5 matching bases. This CDR3 has 13 amino acids. Deletions cut 6 bases from V and 4 bases from J, with 12 bases between. Germline CDR1 and CDR2: SGHRS and YFSETQ.

The rearrangement links TRBV29-1 to TRBJ1-2; 7 nucleotides line up with TRBD1. The V segment lost 4 bases and the J segment 8 bases; nucleotides outside the gene matches: 7. From germline, CDR1 is SQVTM and CDR2 ANQGSEA. This CDR3 comprises 12 residues. This CDR3 reads CSVGKGAWGYTF. CDR3 coding DNA: TGCAGCGTTGGAAAGGGGGCGTGGGGCTACACCTTC.

This clone was counted between two and nine times. V and J are TRBV4-3 and TRBJ1-2; D not certain. Trimming removed 0 bases at V and 1 base at J, with 15 bases between. The length of the CDR3 is 17 residues. Germline CDR1 is LGHNA and CDR2 is YSLEER. This chain's CDR3 is CASSQEIVGSGNYGYTF. The CDR3 DNA reads as TGCGCCAGCAGCCAAGAAATAGTGGGGTCGGGTAACTATGGCTACACCTTC.

The genes are TRBV19 and TRBJ1-3, with D hard to call. V lost 7 bases and J 3 bases, leaving 10 bases between the germline ends. The CDR3 is 13 residues long. Germline V CDR1 and CDR2: LNHDA, SQIVND (reference sequence). CDR3 in amino acids: CASITRGGNTIYF. In DNA form, the CDR3 reads TGTGCCAGTATTACCCGGGGTGGAAACACCATATATTTT.

V and J are TRBV2 and TRBJ1-2, with D uncertain. V dropped 3 bases and J dropped 8 bases, with 22 bases sitting between them. This CDR3 spans 16 amino acids. Germline V gene data show CDR1 as SNHLY and CDR2 as FYNNEI. Written as DNA, the CDR3 is TGTGCCAGCAGTGATTCGTCGTCTGGGCTCGGGGAGGGCTACACCTTC. It yields the protein CASSDSSSGLGEGYTF.